Sequencing of this TCR beta chain was carried out in a study of cytomegalovirus exposure and HLA in healthy donors. The primer mix had 60 Vbeta and 13 Jbeta primers. Assay used: immunoSEQ multiplex PCR; TCRdb lists only in-frame clones, some missing. The repertoire holds 110,000 to 150,000 clones, 80% seen once, with around 1.3% in the top ten. The TCR originated in a male donor in good health and CMV-seropositive. The sample comprised PBMCs.

CDR3 sequence (DNA): TGTGCCAGCAGGGCGGGACGTCTAAACACTGAAGCTTTCTTT. It is translated as CASRAGRLNTEAFF. The chain employs TRBV6-5 and TRBJ1-1; TRBD1 might be the D (5 bases). Per the germline V gene, CDR1 is MNHEY and CDR2 is SVGAGI. The CDR3 runs 14 residues. V was pared by 6 bases and J by 2 bases, with 13 bases between.